Listed here are 24 T cell receptor beta chains from one sample, sequenced in a study of blood T cell repertoires in COVID-19. Clones were sequenced by immunoSEQ multiplex PCR, and TCRdb holds only the in-frame ones, with some missing. The profile shows a few hundred thousand clones, 75% to 90% of them singletons. Sequencing was performed on PBMCs or T cells enriched from blood (not recorded which). These receptors were collected from a woman aged 25 to 39 who had been exposed to COVID-19.

The chain is built from TRBV4-1 and TRBJ2-7; D is perhaps TRBD1 (6 bases). Germline CDR1 is MGHRA and CDR2 is YSYEKL. V gave up 2 bases and J gave up 4 bases, with 21 bases separating them. CDR3 length: 17 amino acids. The CDR3 region is CASSQSPVRDKKYEQYF. CDR3 in DNA: TGCGCCAGCAGCCAATCCCCCGTCCGGGACAAAAAATACGAGCAGTACTTC.

The CDR3 here is CASSLQTVAKNIQYF. The CDR3 nucleotides are TGTGCCAGCAGCTTACAGACGGTAGCCAAAAACATTCAGTACTTC. The rearrangement links TRBV5-8 to TRBJ2-4; D call uncertain. With 2 bases removed from V and 0 bases from J, the gap between germline ends came to 9 bases. The CDR3 sequence is 15 residues long. Germline values: CDR1 SGHTS, CDR2 YDEGEE. The complete variable domain, with remaining parts taken from reference TRBV5-8 and TRBJ2-4, reads EAGVTQSPTHLIKTRGQQATLRCSPISGHTSVYWYQQALGLGLQFLLWYDEGEERNRGNFPPRFSGRQFPNYSSELNVNALELEDSALYLCASSLQTVAKNIQYFGAGTRLSVL.

V gene TRBV11-2 combines with J gene TRBJ1-1, with 7 bases aligning to TRBD1. The V gene's germline CDR1 is SGHAT and CDR2 FQNNGV. The CDR3 runs to 15 residues. After removal of 3 bases from V and 10 bases from J, the junction contained 14 bases not matched to a gene. The CDR3 loop is CASSLQYPGQKGAFF. The CDR3 DNA sequence: TGTGCCAGCAGCTTGCAGTATCCGGGACAGAAAGGAGCTTTCTTT. The entire variable domain, with the rest obtained from reference TRBV11-2 and TRBJ1-1, is as follows: EAGVAQSPRYKIIEKRQSVAFWCNPISGHATLYWYQQILGQGPKLLIQFQNNGVVDDSQLPKDRFSAERLKGVDSTLKIQPAKLEDSAVYLCASSLQYPGQKGAFFGQGTRLTVV.

The V and J genes are TRBV6-1 and TRBJ2-7; TRBD1 is a possible D gene (6 bases). This CDR3 is built from 16 residues. Germline V gene lookup returns CDR1 MNHNS and CDR2 SASEGT. V was pared by 4 bases and J by 2 bases, with 18 bases between. The CDR3 sequence is CASSGRAGTPPYEQYF. The CDR3 DNA follows: TGTGCCAGCAGTGGGCGCGCCGGGACACCACCCTACGAGCAGTACTTC.

V usage is TRBV15 and J usage is TRBJ1-2, with D possibly matching TRBD1 (5 bases). The CDR3 contains 14 residues. V gave up 0 bases and J gave up 6 bases, with 11 bases separating them. CDR1 and CDR2 (germline): LNHNV, YYDKDF (reference sequence). Here the CDR3 DNA reads TGTGCCACCAGCAGAGATAGAACAGGCCATGGCTACACCTTC. It specifies CATSRDRTGHGYTF.

In this sample, this clone turned up a few times. The rearrangement joins TRBV6-4 to TRBJ2-5; D may be TRBD2 (5 bases). Germline-derived CDR1 and CDR2 are MRHNA and SNTAGT. V was cut by 0 bases and J by 0 bases, with 11 bases left in between. The CDR3 consists of 16 residues. This CDR3 is CASSDSRLQYQETQYF. The CDR3 DNA follows: TGTGCCAGCAGTGACTCCAGACTACAGTACCAAGAGACCCAGTACTTC.

V is TRBV5-1 and J is TRBJ1-1, with TRBD1 matching over 8 bases. Looked up from germline, CDR1 is SGHRS and CDR2 is YFSETQ. The junction had 4 bases not matched to a gene; V was cut back by 6 bases and J by 3 bases. The CDR3 runs to 13 residues. For the CDR3, the DNA is TGCGCCAGCAAACTACAGGGGGACACTGAAGCTTTCTTT. It yields the protein CASKLQGDTEAFF.

This chain uses TRBV4-1 with TRBJ2-7, with TRBD1 matching over 11 bases. This CDR3 contains 15 residues. With 4 bases clipped from V and 6 bases from J, the junction kept 8 bases outside the gene matches. Per the germline V gene, CDR1 is MGHRA and CDR2 is YSYEKL. The CDR3 sequence: CASSPNRDRGCEQYF. The CDR3 bases are TGCGCCAGCAGCCCCAACCGGGACAGGGGGTGCGAGCAGTACTTC.

This chain links TRBV27 with TRBJ1-6; TRBD1 is a possible D gene (5 bases). Germline V gene sequence: CDR1 MNHEY, CDR2 SMNVEV (reference sequence). The CDR3 extends over 14 amino acids. The V end was cut by 6 bases, the J end by 5 bases, with 11 bases between. Here the CDR3 DNA reads TGTGCCAGCAGGCCGACAGAAAATAATTCACCCCTCCACTTT. It specifies CASRPTENNSPLHF.

The rearrangement joins TRBV2 to TRBJ2-3; TRBD2 matches 15 bases. J was trimmed by 3 bases and V by 6 bases; bases with no gene match: 7. This CDR3 comprises 17 residues. CDR1 SNHLY and CDR2 FYNNEI come from the germline V gene. CDR3 sequence: CASRRGLAGGWTDTQYF. CDR3 in DNA: TGTGCCAGCAGGAGGGGACTAGCGGGGGGTTGGACAGATACGCAGTATTTT.

This chain uses TRBV19 with TRBJ1-5, with TRBD1 as a possible D gene (5 bases). The CDR3 contains 12 residues. Germline V gives CDR1 LNHDA, CDR2 SQIVND (reference sequence). Between the trimmed V and J ends, which lost 6 bases and 5 bases, there was a span of 8 bases. CDR3 coding DNA: TGTGCCAGTAGGGACACCTATCAGCCCCAGCATTTT. Protein product: CASRDTYQPQHF.

V gene TRBV2 combines with J gene TRBJ1-2; D not resolved. V was trimmed by 3 bases and J by 2 bases, leaving 7 bases between them. CDR1 SNHLY and CDR2 FYNNEI come from the germline V gene. CDR3 length: 13 residues. CDR3 protein: CASSDVGNYGYTF. The CDR3 DNA follows: TGTGCCAGCAGTGATGTCGGGAACTATGGCTACACCTTC.

The chain joins TRBV29-1 to TRBJ2-5; possible D gene TRBD1, 5 bases. Germline-derived CDR1 and CDR2 are SQVTM and ANQGSEA. There are 16 residues in the CDR3. The V end lost 2 bases, the J end lost 5 bases, and 21 bases lay between the germline ends. This chain's CDR3 is CSVEPFQGYEWETQYF. CDR3 nucleotide sequence: TGCAGCGTTGAACCGTTTCAGGGATATGAGTGGGAGACCCAGTACTTC.

V is TRBV27 and J is TRBJ2-4; 14 nucleotides match TRBD2. Germline V CDR1 and CDR2: MNHEY, SMNVEV (reference sequence). V gave up 4 bases and J gave up 11 bases; unmatched junction bases: 10. The length of the CDR3 is 16 residues. This CDR3 reads CASSSGTSGGDSVQYF. CDR3 coding DNA: TGTGCCAGCAGTTCGGGGACTAGCGGGGGAGACTCGGTTCAGTACTTC.

V usage is TRBV27 and J usage is TRBJ2-6, with D possibly matching TRBD2 (5 bases). Germline V gene sequence: CDR1 MNHEY, CDR2 SMNVEV (reference sequence). This CDR3 region has 18 residues. V was cut by 7 bases and J by 0 bases, with 19 bases left in between. The CDR3 sequence: CASTRAILAFSGANVLTF. CDR3 sequence (DNA): TGTGCCAGCACCCGTGCAATCCTAGCCTTCTCTGGGGCCAACGTCCTGACTTTC.

The rearrangement joins TRBV2 to TRBJ1-2; 7 bases line up with TRBD1. J was trimmed by 4 bases and V by 8 bases; bases with no gene match: 1. The CDR3 runs 11 residues. CDR1 and CDR2 (germline): SNHLY, FYNNEI. In DNA form, the CDR3 reads TGTGCCAGCGACAGGGCCTATGGCTACACCTTC. Amino acid sequence: CASDRAYGYTF.

This chain joins TRBV5-1 and TRBJ1-1; D is unresolved. CDR3 length: 13 amino acids. Trimming pared 4 bases from V and 5 bases from J, leaving 12 bases between. Germline V gives CDR1 SGHRS, CDR2 YFSETQ. CDR3 in amino acids: CASSVAGLTEAFF. The CDR3 DNA reads TGCGCCAGCAGCGTTGCGGGTTTAACTGAAGCTTTCTTT.

CDR3 sequence: CASSLGVAGGTDTQYF. CDR3 sequence (DNA): TGTGCCAGCAGCTTAGGTGTAGCGGGAGGCACAGATACGCAGTATTTT. The chain is built from TRBV11-3 and TRBJ2-3; 9 nucleotides align to TRBD2. Germline V gene data show CDR1 as SGHNT and CDR2 as YENEEA. J gave up 1 base and V 1 base, and 3 bases lay outside the gene matches. The CDR3 spans 16 residues.

V usage is TRBV24-1 and J usage is TRBJ2-3, with D possibly being TRBD2 (7 bases). Germline-derived CDR1 and CDR2 are KGHDR and SFDVKD. V was clipped by 5 bases and J by 4 bases, with 12 bases between them. This CDR3 comprises 14 residues. The CDR3 sequence: CATSVQGGADTQYF. The CDR3, as DNA: TGTGCCACCAGTGTTCAAGGGGGGGCAGATACGCAGTATTTT.

This chain links TRBV30 with TRBJ2-7; TRBD2 aligns across 7 bases. The germline V gene encodes CDR1 GTSNPN and CDR2 SVGIG (reference sequence). The CDR3 consists of 14 residues. With V trimmed by 0 bases and J by 7 bases, 9 bases remained unmatched. This CDR3 reads CAWSVGGSIAEQYF. CDR3 DNA: TGTGCCTGGAGTGTGGGGGGGTCTATAGCGGAGCAGTACTTC.

The rearrangement links TRBV18 to TRBJ2-5; possible D gene TRBD2, 6 bases. Germline-derived CDR1 and CDR2 are KGHSH and LQKENI. CDR3 size: 13 residues. V lost 1 base and J lost 5, with 8 bases in between. DNA of the CDR3: TGTGCCAGCTCACCACGGAGGGCTGAGACCCAGTACTTC. Its translation: CASSPRRAETQYF.

The J gene is TRBJ2-3, the V gene TRBV2; 14 bases line up with TRBD2. Germline trimming cut 8 bases from V and 0 bases from J; bases unmatched to any gene: 7. CDR1 is SNHLY, CDR2 FYNNEI, per germline. The CDR3 is 17 amino acids. The DNA of the CDR3 is TGTGCCAGCTCTCCCGGGACTAGCGGGGGCAGCACAGATACGCAGTATTTT. As protein: CASSPGTSGGSTDTQYF.

This sequence joins TRBV19 and TRBJ1-2, with 7 bases identical to TRBD1. There are 14 residues in the CDR3. Germline CDR1 LNHDA, CDR2 SQIVND (reference sequence). V was clipped by 3 bases and J by 5 bases; unmatched bases: 6. The CDR3 sequence: CASSIRTGRYGYTF. CDR3 bases: TGTGCCAGTAGTATCCGGACAGGTCGGTATGGCTACACCTTC.

The chain is built from TRBV14 and TRBJ1-2; D is undetermined. This CDR3 is 15 amino acids long. With 0 bases removed from V and 4 bases from J, the gap between germline ends came to 12 bases. CDR1 is SGHDN and CDR2 is FVKESK in the germline V gene. CDR3 bases: TGTGCCAGCAGCCAAGATCGTATCGGTGGCTATGGCTACACCTTC. It is translated as CASSQDRIGGYGYTF.